These 26 T cell receptor beta chains were sequenced from one sample in a study of blood T cell repertoires in COVID-19 (dated by TCRdb to the early 2020s). Libraries were prepared through the immunoSEQ multiplex PCR assay. Here the immuneACCESS table is served through TCRdb, limited to in-frame sequences with V and J called. Missing clones are a known gap in these copies; in checked studies unresolved V genes cover under half, and the rest lacks a known reason. This sample comprises roughly 200,000 clones, less than 85% of them detected only once. The ten largest clonotypes hold 4% to 6.5% of the sample. The sample comprised PBMCs or T cells enriched from blood (not recorded which). The origin of the receptors is an older woman with acute COVID-19.

The chain couples TRBV12-5 to TRBJ2-2; 14 bases match TRBD2. Germline CDR1 is LGHNT and CDR2 is FRNRAP. CDR3 length: 15 amino acids. The J segment lost 6 bases and the V segment lost 4 bases, leaving 1 base of the junction unmatched. The CDR3 DNA is TGTGCTAGTGGTTCGACTAGCGGGGGGGCCGGGGAGCTGTTTTTT. It translates to CASGSTSGGAGELFF.

The rearrangement joins TRBV19 to TRBJ1-1; D perhaps matches TRBD1 (6 bases). Between the trimmed V and J ends, which lost 4 bases and 11 bases, there was a span of 14 bases. The V gene's germline CDR1 is LNHDA and CDR2 SQIVND (reference sequence). This CDR3 has 12 amino acids. The chain's CDR3 is CASSKPRGWAFF. CDR3 nucleotide sequence: TGTGCCAGTAGTAAACCCAGGGGTTGGGCTTTCTTT.

The J gene is TRBJ2-7, the V gene TRBV7-2, with unresolved D. CDR3 length equals 12 residues. With 3 bases removed from V and 5 bases from J, the gap between germline ends came to 8 bases. CDR1 and CDR2 from the germline V gene are SGHTA and FQGNSA. CDR3 nucleotides: TGTGCCAGCAGCTTCATAGGAGACGAGCAGTACTTC. Its protein product is CASSFIGDEQYF.

The chain has TRBV7-2 and TRBJ2-7; TRBD2 matches at 7 bases. The CDR3 extends over 16 amino acids. Germline lookup yields CDR1 SGHTA and CDR2 FQGNSA. V dropped 5 bases and J dropped 1; count of bases not matched to a gene: 11. DNA for the CDR3: TGTGCCAGCAGCCCAACGGGGCTAGCGGATTCCTACGAGCAGTACTTC. This codes for CASSPTGLADSYEQYF.

The gene calls are TRBV7-6 and TRBJ2-1; 9 bases are shared with TRBD1. The junction had 6 bases not matched to a gene; V was cut back by 5 bases and J by 4 bases. Germline CDR1 SGHVS, CDR2 FNYEAQ. The CDR3 spans 15 residues. CDR3: CASSVRTGVYNEQFF. The DNA of the CDR3 is TGTGCCAGCAGCGTGCGGACAGGGGTTTACAATGAGCAGTTCTTC.

The rearrangement joins TRBV5-1 to TRBJ1-4; possible D gene TRBD1, 6 bases. The length of the CDR3 is 15 residues. Germline CDR1 reads SGHRS; CDR2 reads YFSETQ. The V and J ends lost 2 bases and 6 bases respectively, with 14 bases between them. Written as DNA, the CDR3 is TGCGCCAGCAGCTTAAGGACAGACCAGCATGAAAAACTGTTTTTT. Translated, it gives CASSLRTDQHEKLFF. Full variable domain (outside the CDR3, taken from reference TRBV5-1 and TRBJ1-4): KAGVTQTPRYLIKTRGQQVTLSCSPISGHRSVSWYQQTPGQGLQFLFEYFSETQRNKGNFPGRFSGRQFSNSRSEMNVSTLELGDSALYLCASSLRTDQHEKLFFGSGTQLSVL.

The sample holds a few counts of this clone. V is TRBV5-4 and J is TRBJ1-5; D possibly corresponds to TRBD1 (6 bases). Trimming removed 4 bases at V and 7 bases at J, with 12 bases between. The CDR3 sequence is 13 residues long. CDR1 is SGHNT and CDR2 is YYREEE in the germline V gene (reference sequence). The CDR3 spells CASSIQGEQPQHF. As DNA, the CDR3 is TGTGCCAGCAGCATACAGGGAGAACAGCCCCAGCATTTT. The variable domain in full, completed from reference TRBV5-4 and TRBJ1-5, reads ETGVTQSPTHLIKTRGQQVTLRCSSQSGHNTVSWYQQALGQGPQFIFQYYREEENGRGNFPPRFSGLQFPNYSSELNVNALELDDSALYLCASSIQGEQPQHFGDGTRLSIL.

The chain links TRBV3-1 (or the pseudogene TRBV3-2) to TRBJ1-5; D is possibly TRBD1 (5 bases). Germline CDR1 LGHDT, CDR2 YNNKEL (reference sequence). CDR3 length: 17 residues. Deletions cut 0 bases from V and 0 bases from J, with 12 bases between. DNA of the CDR3: TGTGCCAGCAGCCAAGATAATCGCAGGGATAGCAATCAGCCCCAGCATTTT. Amino acid sequence: CASSQDNRRDSNQPQHF.

The chain recombines TRBV5-3 with TRBJ1-3; TRBD1 matches 10 bases. TRBV5-3 is reported as an ORF; its role is uncertain. Trimming cost V 2 bases and J 8 bases; bases outside gene matches: 10. The CDR3 spans 16 residues. CDR3 sequence: CARSFKTGGAWYTIYF. Written as DNA, the CDR3 is TGTGCCAGAAGCTTCAAGACAGGGGGCGCGTGGTACACCATATATTTT.

The V and J genes are TRBV7-2 and TRBJ1-2, with TRBD1 identical over 7 bases. Trimming at V came to 4 bases and at J to 0 bases, leaving 11 bases not matched to a gene. CDR1 and CDR2 (germline): SGHTA, FQGNSA. The CDR3 has 17 amino acids. The CDR3 DNA sequence: TGTGCCAGCAGCTCCCGCGGTAGGGGGCCAGCTAACTATGGCTACACCTTC. This codes for CASSSRGRGPANYGYTF.

The rearrangement uses TRBV2 and TRBJ1-4; tentative D call: TRBD1 (5 bases). CDR1 is SNHLY and CDR2 is FYNNEI in the germline V gene. This CDR3 contains 14 residues. The V end lost 7 bases, the J end lost 8 bases, and 17 bases lay between the germline ends. The DNA for the CDR3 is TGTGCCAGCATGGGTTCGGCTAACAGGGAAAAACTGTTTTTT. Translated, it gives CASMGSANREKLFF.

The chain is built from TRBV30 and TRBJ1-5; D not certain. Germline values: CDR1 GTSNPN, CDR2 SVGIG (reference sequence). Trimming pared 0 bases from V and 0 bases from J, leaving 9 bases between. This CDR3 has 15 amino acids. CDR3 sequence (DNA): TGTGCCTGGAGTGTAGGAGGGAATAGCAATCAGCCCCAGCATTTT. This gives the protein CAWSVGGNSNQPQHF.

J is TRBJ1-3 and V is TRBV7-6; TRBD1 might be the D (5 bases). The germline V gene has CDR1 SGHVS and CDR2 FNYEAQ. The V end was cut by 4 bases, the J end by 3 bases, with 10 bases between. This CDR3 has 14 amino acids. The CDR3 reads CASSSQGVGNTIYF. CDR3 coding DNA: TGTGCCAGCAGCTCGCAGGGTGTTGGAAACACCATATATTTT.

The chain carries TRBV18 and TRBJ2-1; D might be TRBD2 (5 bases). Germline V gives CDR1 KGHSH, CDR2 LQKENI. V lost 2 bases and J lost 5, with 10 bases in between. The CDR3 runs to 14 residues. DNA for the CDR3: TGTGCCAGCTCACCAAGTCTAGCTAACAATGAGCAGTTCTTC. Translation gives CASSPSLANNEQFF.

V and J are TRBV11-2 and TRBJ2-5; 7 bases agree with TRBD1. Germline loops: CDR1 SGHAT, CDR2 FQNNGV. With 7 bases clipped from V and 2 bases from J, the junction kept 10 bases outside the gene matches. This CDR3 spans 15 amino acids. Here the CDR3 reads CASTDPWDRQETQYF. CDR3 nucleotides: TGTGCCAGCACCGACCCTTGGGACAGACAAGAGACCCAGTACTTC.

This clone was counted only a few times. V gene TRBV6-4 combines with J gene TRBJ2-1; 10 positions agree with TRBD2. The CDR3 has 15 residues. The germline V gene encodes CDR1 MRHNA and CDR2 SNTAGT. Unmatched junction bases numbered 4, after V lost 0 bases and J lost 8 bases. The CDR3 sequence is CASSDSSGRAYEQFF. Here the CDR3 DNA reads TGTGCCAGCAGTGACTCAAGCGGGAGGGCCTATGAGCAGTTCTTC.

This sequence joins TRBV27 and TRBJ1-5; D unclear. Trimming shortened V by 2 bases and J by 7 bases, and 9 bases separated the two germline ends. This CDR3 spans 13 amino acids. The V gene's germline CDR1 is MNHEY and CDR2 SMNVEV (reference sequence). The CDR3 sequence is CASSLRRRQPQHF. The CDR3 DNA reads TGTGCCAGCAGTTTAAGAAGGAGGCAGCCCCAGCATTTT.

The chain is built from TRBV19 and TRBJ1-2, with D unclear. CDR3 size: 15 residues. CDR1 and CDR2 from the germline V gene are LNHDA and SQIVND (reference sequence). Trimming pared 10 bases from V and 5 bases from J, leaving 23 bases between. CDR3 nucleotide sequence: TGTGCCACTACCCCCAGCGGCGAGACAAGTTATGGCTACACCTTC. This sequence encodes CATTPSGETSYGYTF.

The chain carries TRBV28 and TRBJ2-6; 7 bases agree with TRBD2. Germline CDR1 reads MDHEN; CDR2 reads SYDVKM. V trimming: 4 bases; J trimming: 0 bases; junction bases outside the gene matches: 6. This CDR3 region has 17 residues. The CDR3 here is CASSYSGLNSGANVLTF. CDR3 DNA: TGTGCCAGCAGTTACTCGGGACTAAACTCTGGGGCCAACGTCCTGACTTTC.

The chain has TRBV19 and TRBJ1-2; 7 bases agree with TRBD1. The CDR3 has 15 residues. V was clipped by 2 bases and J by 3 bases; unmatched bases: 6. Germline CDR1 is LNHDA and CDR2 is SQIVND (reference sequence). The CDR3 reads CASSISSGQYYGYTF. The CDR3 DNA follows: TGTGCCAGTAGTATATCTTCGGGACAGTACTATGGCTACACCTTC.

The V and J genes are TRBV19 and TRBJ2-5; the D gene is possibly TRBD1 (6 bases). Germline V CDR1 and CDR2: LNHDA, SQIVND (reference sequence). This CDR3 spans 14 amino acids. The V and J ends lost 1 base and 5 bases respectively, with 11 bases between them. This CDR3 is CASSIGAGVETQYF. In DNA, the CDR3 is TGTGCCAGTAGTATAGGCGCAGGGGTGGAGACCCAGTACTTC.

This clone was observed a handful of times. J is TRBJ1-4 and V is TRBV7-9, with a tentative D call TRBD1 (5 bases). CDR3 length: 15 residues. The germline gives CDR1 SEHNR, CDR2 FQNEAQ (reference sequence). V gave up 1 base and J gave up 7 bases, with 13 bases separating them. The CDR3 DNA follows: TGTGCCAGCAGCTTAGGAGGGCAGGGAGGTGAAAAACTGTTTTTT. It encodes CASSLGGQGGEKLFF.

The chain joins TRBV30 to TRBJ1-6; 8 nucleotides line up with TRBD1. From germline, CDR1 is GTSNPN and CDR2 SVGIG (reference sequence). This CDR3 region has 15 residues. V trimming: 3 bases; J trimming: 5 bases; junction bases outside the gene matches: 6. CDR3 sequence reads: CAWRGSDRDNSPLHF. CDR3 sequence (DNA): TGTGCCTGGAGGGGTTCGGACAGGGATAATTCACCCCTCCACTTT.

CDR3 coding DNA: TGTGCCAGCAGGGGAGAGGAGAGGAACACTGAAGCTTTCTTT. Translated: CASRGEERNTEAFF. This rearrangement joins TRBV3-1 (or the pseudogene TRBV3-2) to TRBJ1-1, with D uncertain. The germline V gene encodes CDR1 LGHDT and CDR2 YNNKEL (reference sequence). V was cut by 6 bases and J by 1 base, with 12 bases left in between. The CDR3 contains 14 residues.

The chain links TRBV6-2 or TRBV6-3 to TRBJ1-2; D remains ambiguous. CDR1 MNHEY and CDR2 SVGEGT come from the germline V gene. Between the trimmed V and J ends, which lost 5 bases and 3 bases, there was a span of 13 bases. The CDR3 extends over 14 amino acids. The CDR3 DNA reads TGTGCCAGCAGTAGACAACCCGAAGACTATGGCTACACCTTC. It codes for CASSRQPEDYGYTF.

The gene calls are TRBV30 and TRBJ1-6, with TRBD1 matching over 8 bases. The V gene end was trimmed by 2 bases and the J gene end by 3 bases; junction bases not matched to a gene: 6. This CDR3 spans 16 amino acids. Germline V CDR1 and CDR2: GTSNPN, SVGIG (reference sequence). In DNA form, the CDR3 reads TGTGCCTGGAGTAGAGGACAGGGAGACTATAATTCACCCCTCCACTTT. Translated, it gives CAWSRGQGDYNSPLHF.